The clone carrying this T cell receptor (beta chain) was observed many times. Its antigen is as yet unknown. Synthesis of TCR cDNA relied on 5'RACE template switching, which attached a universal primer site and UMIs. One entry per CDR3 protein results from TCRdb running MiXCR on the 5' RACE reads. Among 450,000 to 650,000 distinct CDR3 sequences, 13% were seen once, and the ten largest hold around 15%. The data were taken from a study of T cells after yellow fever vaccination. Study background: SMART-Seq v4 Ultra Low Input handled preparation of low-cell-number fractions.

General study points: Clonotypes shared by both compartments, CD4 and CD8, made up a small share. The booster response re-showed most primary clones: around 96% CD4, more than 80% CD8.

This CDR3 is 16 amino acids long. Trimming took 0 bases from V and 6 from J; bases not matched to a gene: 6. The germline V gene has CDR1 ENHRY and CDR2 SYGVKD. This TCR derives from a man aged 25-45 years who received the YFV17D yellow fever vaccine. The sequences come from PBMCs, collected on the day of the yellow fever booster vaccination. The rearrangement uses TRBV10-3 and TRBJ2-2; 8 bases map to TRBD1. The CDR3: CAISESRQGASGELFF. For the CDR3, the DNA is TGTGCCATCAGTGAGTCGAGGCAGGGGGCCTCCGGGGAGCTGTTTTTT.